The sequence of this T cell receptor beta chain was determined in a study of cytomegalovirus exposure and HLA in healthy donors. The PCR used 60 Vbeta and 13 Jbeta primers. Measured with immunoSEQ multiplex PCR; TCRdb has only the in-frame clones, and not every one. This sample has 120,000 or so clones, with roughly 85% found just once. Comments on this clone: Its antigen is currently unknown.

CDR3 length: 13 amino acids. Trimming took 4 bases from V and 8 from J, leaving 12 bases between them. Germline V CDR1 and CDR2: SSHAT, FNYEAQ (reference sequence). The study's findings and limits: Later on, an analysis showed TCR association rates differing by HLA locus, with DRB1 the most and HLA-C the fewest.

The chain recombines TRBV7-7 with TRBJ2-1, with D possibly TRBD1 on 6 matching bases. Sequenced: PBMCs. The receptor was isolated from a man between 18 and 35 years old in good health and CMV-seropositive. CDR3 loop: CASSSLQGDEQFF. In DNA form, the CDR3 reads TGTGCCAGCAGCTCTTTACAGGGTGATGAGCAGTTCTTC.